Reported below is one TCR beta chain. These data are taken from a study of cytomegalovirus exposure and HLA in healthy donors. For the study at large: The Caucasian-associated ancestry cluster contained 81% of the 300 to 450 genotyped donors.

CDR3 length: 15 residues. Germline V CDR1 and CDR2: SGHVS, FNYEAQ. V lost 1 base to trimming and J lost 8 bases; unmatched junction nucleotides: 1. In the PCR, 60 Vbeta and 13 Jbeta primers were used. The repertoire was sequenced with immunoSEQ multiplex PCR; TCRdb's copy has only in-frame clones and lacks some. This sample yields over 100,000 clones, of which 76% are seen a single time; approximately 2% belongs to the top ten. The sample was PBMCs. The receptor's source is a female donor in good health and CMV-seropositive. The rearrangement links TRBV7-6 to TRBJ2-1, with 14 bases fitting TRBD2. For the CDR3, the DNA is TGTGCCAGCAGCTTAGGACTAGCGGGAGGGGATGAGCAGTTCTTC. Translation gives CASSLGLAGGDEQFF.